The clone carrying this TCR beta chain was picked up a small number of times. Combining a sample-barcoded 5' primer with a J-beta primer mix, a second PCR ran for roughly 7 to 12 cycles. Each TCR beta cDNA got a 12-nucleotide random molecular identifier. One entry per CDR3 protein, called by TCRdb with MiXCR from the 5' RACE reads. The table includes nearly 800,000 distinct CDR3 sequences, roughly 50% detected once. This entry comes from a study of blood T cells in healthy people across ages. Germline CDR1 and CDR2: LGHNA and YNFKEQ. The CDR3 totals 18 residues. J gave up 4 bases and V 1 base, and 13 bases lay outside the gene matches.

This TCR derives from a man aged 40-49 years in good health. The chain combines TRBV4-2 with TRBJ2-5, with 9 bases that match TRBD2. The specimen sequenced was blood. CDR3 coding DNA: TGTGCCAGCAGCCAAGGCAGTTTACTAGCGGGTAGGCGAGAGACCCAGTACTTC. The encoded protein is CASSQGSLLAGRRETQYF.